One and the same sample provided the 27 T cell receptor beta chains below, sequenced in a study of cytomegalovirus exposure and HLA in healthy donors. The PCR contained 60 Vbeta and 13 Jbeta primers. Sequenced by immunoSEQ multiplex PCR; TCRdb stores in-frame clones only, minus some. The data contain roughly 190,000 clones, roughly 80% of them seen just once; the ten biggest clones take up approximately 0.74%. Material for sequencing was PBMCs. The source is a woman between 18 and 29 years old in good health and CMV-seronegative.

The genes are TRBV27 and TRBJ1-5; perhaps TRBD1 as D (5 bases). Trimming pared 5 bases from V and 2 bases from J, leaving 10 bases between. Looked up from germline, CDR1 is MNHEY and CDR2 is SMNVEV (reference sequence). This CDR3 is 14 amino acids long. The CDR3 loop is CASSPGGGNQPQHF. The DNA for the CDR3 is TGTGCCAGCAGTCCCGGGGGGGGCAATCAGCCCCAGCATTTT.

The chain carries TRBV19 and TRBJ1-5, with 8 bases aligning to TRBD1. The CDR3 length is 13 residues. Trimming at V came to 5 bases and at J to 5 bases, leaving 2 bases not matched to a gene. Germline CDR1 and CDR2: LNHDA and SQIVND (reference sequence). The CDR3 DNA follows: TGTGCCAGTAGTGGACAGGGCCATCAGCCCCAGCATTTT. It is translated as CASSGQGHQPQHF.

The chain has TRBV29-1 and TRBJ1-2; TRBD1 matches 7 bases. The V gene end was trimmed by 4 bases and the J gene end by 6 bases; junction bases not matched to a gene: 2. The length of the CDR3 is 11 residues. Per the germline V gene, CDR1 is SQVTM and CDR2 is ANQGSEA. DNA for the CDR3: TGCAGCGTTGTAACAGGGGATGGCTACACCTTC. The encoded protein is CSVVTGDGYTF.

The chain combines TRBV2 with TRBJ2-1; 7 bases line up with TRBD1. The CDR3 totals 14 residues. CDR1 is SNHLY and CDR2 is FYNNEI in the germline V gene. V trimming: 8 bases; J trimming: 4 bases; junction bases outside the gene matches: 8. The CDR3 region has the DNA TGTGCCAGCGTATACAGGGGAACTTACAATGAGCAGTTCTTC. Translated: CASVYRGTYNEQFF. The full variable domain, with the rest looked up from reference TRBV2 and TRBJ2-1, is EPEVTQTPSHQVTQMGQEVILRCVPISNHLYFYWYRQILGQKVEFLVSFYNNEISEKSEIFDDQFSVERPDGSNFTLKIRSTKLEDSAMYFCASVYRGTYNEQFFGPGTRLTVL.

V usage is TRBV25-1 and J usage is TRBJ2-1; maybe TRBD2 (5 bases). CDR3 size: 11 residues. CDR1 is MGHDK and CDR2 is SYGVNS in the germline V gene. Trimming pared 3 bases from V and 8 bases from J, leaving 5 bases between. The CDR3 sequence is CASSEGDEQFF. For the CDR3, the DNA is TGTGCCAGCAGTGAGGGAGATGAGCAGTTCTTC.

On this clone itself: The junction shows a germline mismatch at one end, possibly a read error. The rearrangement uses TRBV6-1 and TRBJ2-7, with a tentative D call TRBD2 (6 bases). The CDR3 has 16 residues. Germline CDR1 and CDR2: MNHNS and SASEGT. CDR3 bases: TGTGCCAGCAGTGAAGCAAGGGGACTCCTATACTACGGGCAGTACTTC. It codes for CASSEARGLLYYGQYF.

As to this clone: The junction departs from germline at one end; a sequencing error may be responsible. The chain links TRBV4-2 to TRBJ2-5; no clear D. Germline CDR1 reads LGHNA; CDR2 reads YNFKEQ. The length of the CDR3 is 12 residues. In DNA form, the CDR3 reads TGTGCCAGCAGCCAATTGAAAGAGATCCAGTACTTC. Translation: CASSQLKEIQYF.

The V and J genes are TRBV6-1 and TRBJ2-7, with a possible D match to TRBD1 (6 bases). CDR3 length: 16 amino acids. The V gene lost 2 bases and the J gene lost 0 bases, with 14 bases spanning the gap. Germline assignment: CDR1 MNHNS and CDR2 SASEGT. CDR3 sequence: CASSERSGHLSYEQYF. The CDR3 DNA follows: TGTGCCAGCAGTGAACGTTCGGGACACCTCTCCTACGAGCAGTACTTC.

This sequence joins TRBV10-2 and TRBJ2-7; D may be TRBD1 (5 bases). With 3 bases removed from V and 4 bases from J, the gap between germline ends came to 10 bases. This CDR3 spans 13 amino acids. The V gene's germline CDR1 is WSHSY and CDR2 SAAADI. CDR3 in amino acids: CASSERTSYEQYF. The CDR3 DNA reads TGCGCCAGCAGTGAAAGGACATCTTACGAGCAGTACTTC.

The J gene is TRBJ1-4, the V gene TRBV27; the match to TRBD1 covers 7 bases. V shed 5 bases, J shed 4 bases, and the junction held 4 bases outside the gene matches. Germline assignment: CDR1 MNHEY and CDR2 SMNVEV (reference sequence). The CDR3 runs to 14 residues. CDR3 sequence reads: CASSMHRGNEKLFF. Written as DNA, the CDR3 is TGTGCCAGCAGTATGCACAGGGGTAATGAAAAACTGTTTTTT.

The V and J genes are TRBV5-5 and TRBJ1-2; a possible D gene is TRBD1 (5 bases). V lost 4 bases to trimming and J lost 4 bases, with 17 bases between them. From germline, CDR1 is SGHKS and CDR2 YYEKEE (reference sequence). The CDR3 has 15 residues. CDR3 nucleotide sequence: TGTGCCAGCAGCCCCGGAGCCGGGCAGGGCTATGGCTACACCTTC. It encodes CASSPGAGQGYGYTF. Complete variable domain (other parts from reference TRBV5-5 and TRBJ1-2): DAGVTQSPTHLIKTRGQQVTLRCSPISGHKSVSWYQQVLGQGPQFIFQYYEKEERGRGNFPDRFSARQFPNYSSELNVNALLLGDSALYLCASSPGAGQGYGYTFGSGTRLTVV.

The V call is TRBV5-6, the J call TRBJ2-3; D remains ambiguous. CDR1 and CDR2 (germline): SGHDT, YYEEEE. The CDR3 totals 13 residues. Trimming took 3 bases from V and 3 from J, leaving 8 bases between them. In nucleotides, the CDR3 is TGTGCCAGCAGCTCCATACTTACAGATACGCAGTATTTT. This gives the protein CASSSILTDTQYF.

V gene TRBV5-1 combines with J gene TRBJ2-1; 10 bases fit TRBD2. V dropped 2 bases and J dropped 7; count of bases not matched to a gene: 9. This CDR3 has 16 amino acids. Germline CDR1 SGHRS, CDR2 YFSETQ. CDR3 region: CASSFMTSGLSNEQFF. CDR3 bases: TGCGCCAGCAGCTTCATGACTAGCGGGTTGTCTAATGAGCAGTTCTTC.

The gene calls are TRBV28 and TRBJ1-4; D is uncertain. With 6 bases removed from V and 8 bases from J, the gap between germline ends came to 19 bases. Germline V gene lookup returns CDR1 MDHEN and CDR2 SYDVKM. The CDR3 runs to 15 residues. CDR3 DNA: TGTGCCAGCAGCGTTTCTCTTGGAGGCTCCGAAAAACTGTTTTTT. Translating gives CASSVSLGGSEKLFF.

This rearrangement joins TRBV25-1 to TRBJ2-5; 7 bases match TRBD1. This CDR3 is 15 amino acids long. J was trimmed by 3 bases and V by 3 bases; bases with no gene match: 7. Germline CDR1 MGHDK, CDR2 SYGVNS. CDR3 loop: CASSDLRDSKETQYF. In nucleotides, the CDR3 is TGTGCCAGCAGTGACCTACGGGACAGCAAAGAGACCCAGTACTTC.

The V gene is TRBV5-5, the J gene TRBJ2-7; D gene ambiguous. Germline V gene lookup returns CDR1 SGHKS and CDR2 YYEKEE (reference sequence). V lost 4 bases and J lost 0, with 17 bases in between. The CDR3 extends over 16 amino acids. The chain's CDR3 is CASSQLLRSISYEQYF. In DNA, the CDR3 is TGTGCCAGCAGCCAACTTCTCCGGTCTATCTCCTACGAGCAGTACTTC. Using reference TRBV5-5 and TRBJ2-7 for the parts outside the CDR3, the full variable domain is DAGVTQSPTHLIKTRGQQVTLRCSPISGHKSVSWYQQVLGQGPQFIFQYYEKEERGRGNFPDRFSARQFPNYSSELNVNALLLGDSALYLCASSQLLRSISYEQYFGPGTRLTVT.

DNA of the CDR3: TGTGCCAGCAGCTTAGATCCGGGACAGGGTGGTATTCAGCCCCAGCATTTT. This translates into CASSLDPGQGGIQPQHF. V and J are TRBV7-9 and TRBJ1-5, with 9 bases aligning to TRBD1. From germline, CDR1 is SEHNR and CDR2 FQNEAQ (reference sequence). This CDR3 comprises 17 residues. V lost 1 base and J lost 6; bases outside the gene matches: 10.

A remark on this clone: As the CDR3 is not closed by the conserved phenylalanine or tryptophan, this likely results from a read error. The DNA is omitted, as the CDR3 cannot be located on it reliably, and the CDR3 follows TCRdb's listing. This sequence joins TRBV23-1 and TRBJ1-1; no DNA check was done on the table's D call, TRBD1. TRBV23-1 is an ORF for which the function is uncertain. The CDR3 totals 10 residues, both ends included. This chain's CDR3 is CASSLAGTRK.

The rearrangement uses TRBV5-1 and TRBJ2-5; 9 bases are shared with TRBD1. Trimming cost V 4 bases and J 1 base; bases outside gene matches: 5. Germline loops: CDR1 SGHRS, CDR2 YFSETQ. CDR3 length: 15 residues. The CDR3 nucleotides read TGCGCCAGCAGCCCCGGGACAGGGATCCAAGAGACCCAGTACTTC. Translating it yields CASSPGTGIQETQYF.

In DNA form, the CDR3 reads TGTGCCAGCAGCTCCGGCCGCTCGGGTGAGACCCAGTACTTC. Encoded protein: CASSSGRSGETQYF. The chain employs TRBV5-4 and TRBJ2-5; D not certain. CDR3 length: 14 residues. V was cut by 3 bases and J by 5 bases, with 14 bases left in between. Germline-derived CDR1 and CDR2 are SGHNT and YYREEE (reference sequence).

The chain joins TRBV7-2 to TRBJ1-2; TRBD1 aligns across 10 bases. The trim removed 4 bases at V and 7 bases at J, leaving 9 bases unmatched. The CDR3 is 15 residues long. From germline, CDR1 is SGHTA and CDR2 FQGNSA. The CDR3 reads CASSSPATGGRGYTF. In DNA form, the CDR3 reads TGTGCCAGCAGCTCCCCGGCGACAGGGGGCCGTGGCTACACCTTC.

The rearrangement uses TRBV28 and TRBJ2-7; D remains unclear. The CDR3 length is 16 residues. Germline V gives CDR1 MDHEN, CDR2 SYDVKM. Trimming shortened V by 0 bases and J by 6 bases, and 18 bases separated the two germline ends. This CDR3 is CASSLWVRQSTSEQYF. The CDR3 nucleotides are TGTGCCAGCAGTTTATGGGTGAGACAAAGTACATCCGAGCAGTACTTC.

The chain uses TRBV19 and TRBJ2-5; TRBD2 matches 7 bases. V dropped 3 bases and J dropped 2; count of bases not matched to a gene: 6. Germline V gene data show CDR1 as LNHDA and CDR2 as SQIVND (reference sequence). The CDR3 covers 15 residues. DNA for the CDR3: TGTGCCAGTAGTATCGGGGGGATGAGGCAAGAGACCCAGTACTTC. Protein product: CASSIGGMRQETQYF.

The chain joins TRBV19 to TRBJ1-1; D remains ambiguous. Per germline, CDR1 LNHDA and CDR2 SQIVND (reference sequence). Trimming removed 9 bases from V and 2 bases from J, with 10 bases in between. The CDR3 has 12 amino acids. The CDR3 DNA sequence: TGTGCCAGGGCAACAGCTAACACTGAAGCTTTCTTT. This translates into CARATANTEAFF.

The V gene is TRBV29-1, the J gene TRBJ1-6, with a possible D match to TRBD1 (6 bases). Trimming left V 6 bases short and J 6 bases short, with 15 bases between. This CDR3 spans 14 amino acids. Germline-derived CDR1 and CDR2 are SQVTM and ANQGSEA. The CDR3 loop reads CSVRLQGGNSPLHF. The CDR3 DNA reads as TGCAGCGTCCGCCTACAGGGTGGTAATTCACCCCTCCACTTT. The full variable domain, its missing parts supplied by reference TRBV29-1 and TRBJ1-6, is SAVISQKPSRDICQRGTSLTIQCQVDSQVTMMFWYRQQPGQSLTLIATANQGSEATYESGFVIDKFPISRPNLTFSTLTVSNMSPEDSSIYLCSVRLQGGNSPLHFGNGTRLTVT.

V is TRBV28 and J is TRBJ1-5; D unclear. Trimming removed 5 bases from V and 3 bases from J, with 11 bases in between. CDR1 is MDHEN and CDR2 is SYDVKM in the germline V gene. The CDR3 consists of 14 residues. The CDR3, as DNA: TGTGCCAGCAGTCCCATCCGGGACAATCAGCCCCAGCATTTT. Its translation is CASSPIRDNQPQHF.

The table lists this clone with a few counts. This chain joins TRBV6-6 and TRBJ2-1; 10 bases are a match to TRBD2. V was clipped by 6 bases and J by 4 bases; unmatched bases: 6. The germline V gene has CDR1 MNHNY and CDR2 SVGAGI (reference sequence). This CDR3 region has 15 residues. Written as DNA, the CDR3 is TGTGCCAGCAGGGCTCCTAGCGGGAGATACAATGAGCAGTTCTTC. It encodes CASRAPSGRYNEQFF.